This T cell receptor beta chain emerged from a study of blood T cell repertoires in COVID-19. Sequenced by immunoSEQ multiplex PCR; TCRdb stores in-frame clones only, minus some. The table lists 200,000 to 250,000 clones, approximately 90% of them singletons. CDR1 and CDR2 (germline): SGDLS, YYNGEE. The CDR3 spans 15 residues. The V gene lost 0 bases and the J gene lost 3 bases, with 13 bases spanning the gap. The chain combines TRBV9 with TRBJ2-7, with a weak D call TRBD2 (5 bases). The source of this sequence is a man aged 30-40 years with COVID-19, enrolled during active disease. The sequencing sample was made of peripheral blood. In DNA, the CDR3 is TGTGCCAGCAGCGTAGGGGGTCGGGGAGACTACGAGCAGTACTTC. Translated, it gives CASSVGGRGDYEQYF. The whole variable domain, remainder taken from reference TRBV9 and TRBJ2-7, is DSGVTQTPKHLITATGQRVTLRCSPRSGDLSVYWYQQSLDQGLQFLIQYYNGEERAKGNILERFSAQQFPDLHSELNLSSLELGDSALYFCASSVGGRGDYEQYFGPGTRLTVT.